This is a list of T cell receptor beta chains from one sample in a study of blood T cell repertoires in COVID-19. Assay: immunoSEQ multiplex PCR; the TCRdb copy retains only in-frame clones and omits some. The sample has 200,000 to 300,000 clones, 75% to 90% seen once. Sequencing was performed on peripheral blood. These receptor sequences come from a woman in her 30s who had recovered from COVID-19. CDR3s include the opening cysteine and the closing phenylalanine or tryptophan. The D gene is left open where the match is weak. A clone size is listed for some rows: how often the clone was seen (once, few, many), or a class if it is expanded.

J: TRBJ2-3
V: TRBV6-4
D: TRBD2
size: .
DNA: TGTGCCAGCAGCTATAGCGGGGGGGCCGGAGATACGCAGTATTTT
CDR3: CASSYSGGAGDTQYF

J: TRBJ1-3
V: TRBV19
D: .
size: .
DNA: TGTGCCAGTAGTACGCCGGACAGCGGAAACACCATATATTTT
CDR3: CASSTPDSGNTIYF

J: TRBJ2-1
V: TRBV7-9
D: .
size: .
DNA: TGTGCCAGCAGCTTTAATGAGCGGCTGGATGAGCAGTTCTTC
CDR3: CASSFNERLDEQFF

J: TRBJ2-7
V: TRBV6-6
D: .
size: .
DNA: TGTGCCAGCAGCCCCGACTTAGGCGAGCAGTACTTC
CDR3: CASSPDLGEQYF

J: TRBJ2-7
V: TRBV6-5
D: .
size: .
DNA: TGTGCCAGCAGTTACGTGGCGGCAGGGGCCTACGAGCAGTACTTC
CDR3: CASSYVAAGAYEQYF

J: TRBJ1-4
V: TRBV6-5
D: TRBD1
size: .
DNA: TGTGCCAGCAGTTCCTGGGACAGAAAACTGTTTTTT
CDR3: CASSSWDRKLFF

J: TRBJ1-3
V: TRBV4-1
D: TRBD1
size: .
DNA: TGCGCCAGCTCGCCCCGCGAGGGGGCGAGCACCCCCTCTGGAAACACCATATATTTT
CDR3: CASSPREGASTPSGNTIYF

J: TRBJ1-2
V: TRBV5-6
D: TRBD1
size: few
DNA: TGTGCCAGCAGCTTGGCCGCAGGGGGCGGGCCTGGCTACACCTTC
CDR3: CASSLAAGGGPGYTF

J: TRBJ2-1
V: TRBV21-1
D: .
size: once
DNA: TGTGCCAGCAGCGCCACAAGACTAGCGGGGGGGCCTCATGAGCAGTTCTTC
CDR3: CASSATRLAGGPHEQFF

J: TRBJ2-3
V: TRBV10-3
D: TRBD2
size: .
DNA: TGTGCCATCAGGGCCCAGGGACTAGAGATGAATACGCAGTATTTT
CDR3: CAIRAQGLEMNTQYF

J: TRBJ1-6
V: TRBV2
D: .
size: .
DNA: TGTGCCAGCAGTGCAGAAAAAAATTCACCCCTCCACTTT
CDR3: CASSAEKNSPLHF

J: TRBJ2-7
V: TRBV18
D: TRBD1
size: .
DNA: TGTGCCAGCTCACCCCTACGGGACAGCCAATACGAGCAGTACTTC
CDR3: CASSPLRDSQYEQYF

J: TRBJ2-7
V: TRBV18
D: TRBD1
size: .
DNA: TGTGCCAGCTCACCAGGGCGGAACAGGGGGATCTACGAGCAGTACTTC
CDR3: CASSPGRNRGIYEQYF

J: TRBJ1-4
V: TRBV9
D: .
size: .
DNA: TGTGCCAGCAGCGTAGGGGGCAGGCCCCAAAAACTGTTTTTT
CDR3: CASSVGGRPQKLFF

J: TRBJ2-4
V: TRBV6-1
D: .
size: .
DNA: TGTGCCAGCAGTGAAGATGGCCTCAGGTACTTC
CDR3: CASSEDGLRYF

J: TRBJ2-3
V: TRBV3-1/TRBV3-2
D: .
size: .
DNA: TGTGCCAGCAGCCAATCGGGGAGGGATACGCAGTATTTT
CDR3: CASSQSGRDTQYF

J: TRBJ2-7
V: TRBV4-1
D: TRBD1
size: .
DNA: TGCGCCAGCAGCCATGCCGGACAGGGCTACGAGCAGTACTTC
CDR3: CASSHAGQGYEQYF

J: TRBJ2-7
V: TRBV5-6
D: TRBD2
size: .
DNA: TGTGCCAGCAGCGCGGGACTAGCGGCATCCGAGCAGTACTTC
CDR3: CASSAGLAASEQYF

J: TRBJ1-4
V: TRBV2
D: .
size: .
DNA: TGTGCCAGCAGACTTAATGAAAAACTGTTTTTT
CDR3: CASRLNEKLFF

J: TRBJ2-7
V: TRBV9
D: TRBD2
size: .
DNA: TGTGCCAGCAGCGTAGGTCTAGCGGGGGGGCGATTGACCTACGAGCAGTACTTC
CDR3: CASSVGLAGGRLTYEQYF

J: TRBJ2-5
V: TRBV20-1
D: TRBD2
size: .
DNA: TGCAGTGCTAGTAGGGTAGCGGGGGGGCAGGAGACCCAGTACTTC
CDR3: CSASRVAGGQETQYF

J: TRBJ1-1
V: TRBV3-1/TRBV3-2
D: TRBD1
size: .
DNA: TGTGCCAGCAGCACCCGACAGGGTGTGAACACTGAAGCTTTCTTT
CDR3: CASSTRQGVNTEAFF

J: TRBJ1-5
V: TRBV5-1
D: .
size: .
DNA: TGCGCCAGCAGCTTGGGAGAACATCAGCCCCAGCATTTT
CDR3: CASSLGEHQPQHF

J: TRBJ1-4
V: TRBV14
D: .
size: once
DNA: TGTGCCAGCAGCCAACCTCAAGGGTTAGGGGTTAATGAAAAACTGTTTTTT
CDR3: CASSQPQGLGVNEKLFF

J: TRBJ2-2
V: TRBV4-3
D: .
size: .
DNA: TGCGCCAGCAGCCCGAGGGACACCCCGAACACCGGGGAGCTGTTTTTT
CDR3: CASSPRDTPNTGELFF